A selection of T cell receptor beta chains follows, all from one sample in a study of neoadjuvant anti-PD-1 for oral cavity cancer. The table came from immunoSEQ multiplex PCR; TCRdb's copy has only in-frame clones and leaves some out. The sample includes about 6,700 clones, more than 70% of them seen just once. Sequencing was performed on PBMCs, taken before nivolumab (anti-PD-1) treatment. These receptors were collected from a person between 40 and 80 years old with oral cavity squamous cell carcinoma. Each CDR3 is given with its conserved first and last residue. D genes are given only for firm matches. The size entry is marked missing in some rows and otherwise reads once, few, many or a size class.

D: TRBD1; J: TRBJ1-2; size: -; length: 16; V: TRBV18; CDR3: CASSPTGTGVGYGYTF; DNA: TGTGCCAGCTCACCTACCGGGACAGGGGTCGGCTATGGCTACACCTTC
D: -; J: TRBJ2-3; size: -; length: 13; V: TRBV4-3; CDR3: CASSQGVTDTQYF; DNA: TGCGCCAGCAGCCAAGGGGTCACAGATACGCAGTATTTT
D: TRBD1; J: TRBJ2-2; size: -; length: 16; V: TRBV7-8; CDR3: CASSYRQGGYTGELFF; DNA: TGTGCCAGCAGCTACCGACAGGGGGGGTACACCGGGGAGCTGTTTTTT
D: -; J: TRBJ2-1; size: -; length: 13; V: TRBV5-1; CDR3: CASSLGTVNEQFF; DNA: TGCGCCAGCAGCTTGGGTACAGTCAATGAGCAGTTCTTC
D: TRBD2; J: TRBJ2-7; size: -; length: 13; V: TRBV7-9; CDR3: CASSRGGVAEQYF; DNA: TGTGCCAGCAGCCGGGGGGGCGTGGCCGAGCAGTACTTC
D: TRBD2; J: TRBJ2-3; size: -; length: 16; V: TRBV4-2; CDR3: CASSQALAGGGDTQYF; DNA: TGTGCCAGCAGCCAAGCACTAGCGGGGGGTGGCGATACGCAGTATTTT
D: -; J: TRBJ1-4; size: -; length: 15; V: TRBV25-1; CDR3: CASSEYGESGEKLFF; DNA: TGTGCCAGCAGTGAATATGGGGAGTCGGGTGAAAAACTGTTTTTT
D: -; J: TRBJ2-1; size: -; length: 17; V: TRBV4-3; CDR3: CASSHPRGTSSYNEQFF; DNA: TGCGCCAGCAGCCACCCCAGGGGGACTAGTTCCTACAATGAGCAGTTCTTC
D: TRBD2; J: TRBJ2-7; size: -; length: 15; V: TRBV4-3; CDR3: CASSARLAGEYEQYF; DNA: TGCGCCAGCAGCGCCCGACTAGCGGGGGAGTACGAGCAGTACTTC
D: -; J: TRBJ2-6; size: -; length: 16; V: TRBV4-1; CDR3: CASSHSTGSGANVLTF; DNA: TGCGCCAGCAGCCACTCAACAGGCTCTGGGGCCAACGTCCTGACTTTC
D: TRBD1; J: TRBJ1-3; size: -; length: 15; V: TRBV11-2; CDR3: CASSIRGQGGNTIYF; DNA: TGTGCCAGCAGCATTAGGGGACAGGGTGGTAACACCATATATTTT
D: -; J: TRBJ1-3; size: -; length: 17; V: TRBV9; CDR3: CASSAQPRSSSGNTIYF; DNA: TGTGCCAGCAGCGCACAGCCCCGATCCAGCTCTGGAAACACCATATATTTT
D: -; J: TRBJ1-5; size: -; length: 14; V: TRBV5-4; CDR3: CASSLEGGNQPQHF; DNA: TGTGCCAGCAGCTTAGAGGGGGGCAATCAGCCCCAGCATTTT
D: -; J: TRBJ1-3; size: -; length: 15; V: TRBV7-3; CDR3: CASSLQAGVGNTIYF; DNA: TGTGCCAGCAGCTTACAGGCGGGGGTCGGAAACACCATATATTTT
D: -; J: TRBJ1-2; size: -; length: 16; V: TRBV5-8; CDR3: CASSFVGSRGNYGYTF; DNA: TGTGCCAGCAGCTTCGTCGGGTCGAGGGGGAACTATGGCTACACCTTC
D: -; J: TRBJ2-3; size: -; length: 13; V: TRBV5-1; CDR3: CASRTESTDTQYF; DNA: TGCGCCAGCAGGACGGAAAGCACAGATACGCAGTATTTT
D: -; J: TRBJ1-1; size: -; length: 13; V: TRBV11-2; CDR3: CASSLDRNTEAFF; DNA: TGTGCCAGCAGCTTAGACAGGAACACTGAAGCTTTCTTT
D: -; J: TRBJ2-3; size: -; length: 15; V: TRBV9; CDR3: CASSVGASFTDTQYF; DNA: TGTGCCAGCAGCGTAGGGGCTAGCTTTACAGATACGCAGTATTTT
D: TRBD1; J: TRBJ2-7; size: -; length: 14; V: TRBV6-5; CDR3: CASSRGTALYEQYF; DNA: TGTGCCAGCAGCAGGGGGACAGCACTCTACGAGCAGTACTTC
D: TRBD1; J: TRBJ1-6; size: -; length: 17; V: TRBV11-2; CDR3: CASSNTGAVSYNSPLHF; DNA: TGTGCCAGCAGCAATACAGGGGCCGTCTCCTATAATTCACCCCTCCACTTT
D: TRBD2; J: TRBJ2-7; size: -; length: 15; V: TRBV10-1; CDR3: CASKVAGGHTYEQYF; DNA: TGCGCCAGCAAGGTAGCGGGGGGTCACACCTACGAGCAGTACTTC
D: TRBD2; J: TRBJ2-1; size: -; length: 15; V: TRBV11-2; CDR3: CASTLLAGAGNEQFF; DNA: TGTGCCAGCACCCTACTAGCGGGGGCGGGGAATGAGCAGTTCTTC
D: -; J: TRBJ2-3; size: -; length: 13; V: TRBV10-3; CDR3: CAITSRVGDTQYF; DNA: TGTGCCATCACCTCTCGCGTTGGGGATACGCAGTATTTT
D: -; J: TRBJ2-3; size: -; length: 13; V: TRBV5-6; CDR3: CASSLAGVNTQYF; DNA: TGTGCCAGCAGCTTGGCGGGCGTCAATACGCAGTATTTT
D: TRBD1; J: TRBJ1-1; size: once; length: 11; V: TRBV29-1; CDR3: CSVVQGAEAFF; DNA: TGCAGCGTTGTACAGGGGGCTGAAGCTTTCTTT
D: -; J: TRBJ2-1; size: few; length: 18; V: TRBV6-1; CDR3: CASSADRPGTVSYNEQFF; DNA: TGTGCCAGCAGTGCGGACCGACCCGGGACGGTATCCTACAATGAGCAGTTCTTC
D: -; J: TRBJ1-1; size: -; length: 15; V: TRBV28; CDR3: CASSLSTRRDTEAFF; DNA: TGTGCCAGCAGTTTATCGACGCGAAGGGATACTGAAGCTTTCTTT
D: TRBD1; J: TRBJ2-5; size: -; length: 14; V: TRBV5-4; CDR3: CASSPDRVGKTQYF; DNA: TGTGCCAGCAGCCCGGACAGGGTGGGCAAGACCCAGTACTTC
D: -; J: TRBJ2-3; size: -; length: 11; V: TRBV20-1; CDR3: CSAHKTDTQYF; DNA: TGCAGTGCTCATAAGACAGATACGCAGTATTTT
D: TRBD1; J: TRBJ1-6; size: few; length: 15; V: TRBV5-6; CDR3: CASSPPGTGNSPLHF; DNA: TGTGCCAGCAGCCCCCCCGGGACAGGGAACTCACCCCTCCACTTT
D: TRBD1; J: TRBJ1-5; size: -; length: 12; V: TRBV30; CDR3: CAWGTANQPQHF; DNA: TGTGCCTGGGGGACAGCTAATCAGCCCCAGCATTTT
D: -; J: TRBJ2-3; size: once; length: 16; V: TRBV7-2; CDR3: CASSSPVGGFPDTQYF; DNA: TGTGCCAGCAGCTCCCCCGTTGGGGGCTTTCCAGATACGCAGTATTTT
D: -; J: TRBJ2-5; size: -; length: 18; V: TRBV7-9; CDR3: CASSPPRSTTLHQETQYF; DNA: TGTGCCAGCAGCCCGCCCCGTAGCACGACCCTTCACCAAGAGACCCAGTACTTC
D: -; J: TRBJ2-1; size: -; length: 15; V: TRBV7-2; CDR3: CASSLNGGGGNEQFF; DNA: TGTGCCAGCAGCTTAAATGGGGGTGGGGGCAATGAGCAGTTCTTC
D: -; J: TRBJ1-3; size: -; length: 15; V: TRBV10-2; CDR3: CASSESSYSGNTIYF; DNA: TGCGCCAGCAGTGAGTCGAGTTACTCTGGAAACACCATATATTTT
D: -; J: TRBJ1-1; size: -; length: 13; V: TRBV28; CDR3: CASKGGAGRDAFF; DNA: TGTGCCAGCAAAGGCGGGGCCGGCCGGGACGCTTTCTTT
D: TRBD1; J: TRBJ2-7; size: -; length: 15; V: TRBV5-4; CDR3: CASSPGQGGTYEQYF; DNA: TGTGCCAGCAGCCCGGGACAGGGGGGTACCTACGAGCAGTACTTC
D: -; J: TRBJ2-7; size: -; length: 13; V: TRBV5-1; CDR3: CASGTGRGHEQYF; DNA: TGCGCCAGCGGCACAGGGAGAGGCCACGAGCAGTACTTC
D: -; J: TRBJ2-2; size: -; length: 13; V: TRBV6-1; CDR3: CASSDRDAGELFF; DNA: TGTGCCAGCAGTGACAGGGACGCCGGGGAGCTGTTTTTT
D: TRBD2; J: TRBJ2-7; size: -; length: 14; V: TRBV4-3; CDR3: CASSQDLERGEQYF; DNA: TGCGCCAGCAGCCAAGATTTAGAGCGGGGCGAGCAGTACTTC
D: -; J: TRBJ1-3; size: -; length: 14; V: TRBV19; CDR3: CASSNLWSGNTIYF; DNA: TGTGCCAGTAGTAACCTGTGGTCTGGAAACACCATATATTTT
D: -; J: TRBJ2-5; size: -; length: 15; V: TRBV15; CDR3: CATSRDVSGWETQYF; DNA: TGTGCCACCAGCAGAGATGTCAGTGGGTGGGAGACCCAGTACTTC
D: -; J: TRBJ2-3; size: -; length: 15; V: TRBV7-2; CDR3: CASSPDSLGTDTQYF; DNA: TGTGCCAGCAGCCCGGACAGCCTGGGCACAGATACGCAGTATTTT
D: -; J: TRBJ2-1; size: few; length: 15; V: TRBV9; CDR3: CASSVGGGAGDEQFF; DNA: TGTGCCAGCAGCGTAGGAGGGGGGGCTGGCGATGAGCAGTTCTTC